This T cell receptor beta chain was captured in a study of graft-versus-host responses after intestinal transplantation. About this clone: The antigen is undetermined.

Sequencing used immunoSEQ multiplex PCR; TCRdb keeps in-frame clones, though not all of them. The profile shows roughly 90,000 clones, over 80% of them singletons. This CDR3 region has 14 residues. Germline CDR1 is SNHLY and CDR2 is FYNNEI. The V end was cut by 3 bases, the J end by 4 bases, with 10 bases between. Source: unstimulated CD8+ T cells sorted from spleen or lymph node cells, taken before intestinal transplant. This chain uses TRBV2 with TRBJ1-5; D is uncertain. This receptor was identified in a human donor who received an intestinal transplant. The CDR3: CASSELQNNQPQHF. CDR3 sequence (DNA): TGTGCCAGCAGTGAGTTACAGAATAATCAGCCCCAGCATTTT.